The rows below give T cell receptor beta chains drawn from one sample of a study of blood T cell repertoires in COVID-19. The data were produced by immunoSEQ multiplex PCR, yet TCRdb's version contains in-frame clones alone and is incomplete. The table has 250,000 to 350,000 clones, about nine tenths seen once. Sequencing was carried out using peripheral blood. These TCRs come from a man aged 18 to 30 with active or convalescent COVID-19. Each CDR3 is given with its conserved first and last residue.

TRBV29-1	TRBJ2-1	CSVPGERNEQFF
TRBV7-9	TRBJ1-3	CASSLVEAGNTIYF
TRBV27	TRBJ1-2	CASSLAAEYGYTF
TRBV25-1	TRBJ1-1	CATQGAGNTEAFF
TRBV3-1/TRBV3-2	TRBJ2-5	CASSPLGTGQETQYF
TRBV28	TRBJ1-4	CASSLGRLNEKLFF
TRBV27	TRBJ2-7	CASSDGLAGVEQYF
TRBV11-2	TRBJ2-1	CASSWTSGRDNEQFF
TRBV10-2	TRBJ2-7	CASRDSQGSYEQYF
TRBV7-9	TRBJ1-2	CASSFSGRDYTF
TRBV22-1	TRBJ1-2	CPGARVTQGSYGYTF
TRBV6-5	TRBJ2-1	CASRRTGEINEQFF
TRBV28	TRBJ1-1	CASSLPPTVKNTEAFF
TRBV6-2/TRBV6-3	TRBJ1-2	CASSGLINGDYGYTF
TRBV20-1	TRBJ2-7	CSASEGGLTYEQYF
TRBV12-3/TRBV12-4	TRBJ2-2	CASRGARTGELFF
TRBV23-1	TRBJ1-5	CASSPGQGRVRPQHF
TRBV6-5	TRBJ1-1	CASFGEGLGNTEAFF
TRBV13	TRBJ1-1	CASSPRSEILNTEAFF
TRBV6-2/TRBV6-3	TRBJ2-1	CASSYSGGSFNEQFF
TRBV5-8	TRBJ1-2	CASSLLKGPGQHNYGYTF
TRBV4-1	TRBJ2-7	CASSQDTGTGYEQYF
TRBV13	TRBJ2-1	CASSLLAGSYNEQFF
TRBV15	TRBJ2-5	CATSTNQGIWGETQYF
TRBV4-3	TRBJ1-2	CASSQEAPHLTGNTNYGYTF
TRBV18	TRBJ1-5	CASSTHYHQPQHF
TRBV5-1	TRBJ1-6	CASSLGRNSPLHF
TRBV7-9	TRBJ1-2	CASTVNLGGNYGYTF
TRBV27	TRBJ1-1	CASTDSGQETFF
TRBV28	TRBJ1-1	CASRPQGRHTEAFF
TRBV6-4	TRBJ2-3	CASSDSASGITDTQYF
TRBV9	TRBJ2-7	CASSVGQASEQYF
TRBV19	TRBJ2-7	CASSIAPNYEQYF
TRBV7-2	TRBJ2-2	CASSERSREITGELFF
TRBV7-6	TRBJ2-2	CASSSVPGLAYTGELFF
TRBV3-1/TRBV3-2	TRBJ2-5	CASSQEGAGWETQYF
TRBV6-5	TRBJ2-3	CASSYSRLAGADTQYF
TRBV5-1	TRBJ2-3	CASSLALGTGGTDTQYF
TRBV6-5	TRBJ2-7	CASTRLAGEGEQYF
TRBV6-6	TRBJ2-1	CASTPDRAYNEQFF
TRBV7-9	TRBJ2-3	CASSSRGSTDTQYF
TRBV15	TRBJ1-1	CATSRDVSENTEAFF
TRBV7-9	TRBJ1-5	CASSQDGVRPQHF